This TCR beta chain was sequenced in a study of blood T cell repertoires in COVID-19. Looking at the study overall: COVID-19 samples, acute and convalescent, were from the United States, Italy and Spain.

Germline V CDR1 and CDR2: MNHEY, SVGAGI. The germline V and J ends were trimmed by 2 bases and 4 bases, with 11 bases remaining between them. The CDR3 covers 14 residues. TCRdb's copy holds only in-frame clones and misses some; the assay was immunoSEQ multiplex PCR. This table holds hundreds of thousands of clones, 70% to 90% found once. Study members were between 18 and 89 years old and lived in some 26 US regions. Researchers sorted participants into cohorts using their self-reported clinical history. All recovered Cohort 3 donors got two negative PCRs, got clearance, or saw symptom resolution. This TCR was recovered from a middle-aged woman who had recovered from COVID-19. J is TRBJ1-1 and V is TRBV6-5, with a possible D match to TRBD1 (5 bases). Sequencing was done on a sample of PBMCs or T cells enriched from blood (not recorded which). The DNA of the CDR3 is TGTGCCAGCAGTTACCAGGACACCGTCACTGAAGCTTTCTTT. It codes for CASSYQDTVTEAFF.